The 21 T cell receptor beta chains listed next were all sequenced from one sample in a study of blood T cell repertoires in COVID-19. Some clones are missing from TCRdb's copy, which holds only in-frame ones; the method was immunoSEQ multiplex PCR. The sample comprises 55,000 to 70,000 clones, roughly 86% of which are singletons, and under 5% rests with the top ten. Specimen: peripheral blood. These receptors were obtained from a middle-aged man with acute or convalescent COVID-19.

V usage is TRBV2 and J usage is TRBJ1-6; D possibly corresponds to TRBD1 (5 bases). The germline gives CDR1 SNHLY, CDR2 FYNNEI. Deletions cut 3 bases from V and 9 bases from J, with 15 bases between. CDR3 length equals 15 residues. CDR3: CASSESTQGTSPLHF. In DNA, the CDR3 is TGTGCCAGCAGTGAGTCCACGCAGGGAACTTCACCCCTCCACTTT.

The chain carries TRBV2 and TRBJ2-1; D might be TRBD1 (5 bases). V was cut by 3 bases and J by 8 bases, with 14 bases left in between. The germline CDR1 and CDR2 sequences are SNHLY and FYNNEI. This CDR3 contains 14 residues. The CDR3 region has the DNA TGTGCCAGCAGTGACTTCTGGCAGGGCGATGAGCAGTTCTTC. Translated, it gives CASSDFWQGDEQFF.

The V and J genes are TRBV4-2 and TRBJ1-2; D gene ambiguous. Germline loops: CDR1 LGHNA, CDR2 YNFKEQ. CDR3 size: 17 residues. V lost 1 base to trimming and J lost 2 bases, with 17 bases between them. The CDR3: CASSQGITVTTNYGYTF. The CDR3 nucleotides read TGTGCCAGCAGCCAAGGTATAACAGTGACTACGAACTATGGCTACACCTTC.

This clone was detected a few times. The CDR3 bases are TGTGCCAGCAGCCTAGGGGGACAAGAGACCCAGTACTTC. This translates into CASSLGGQETQYF. The chain carries TRBV3-1 (or the pseudogene TRBV3-2) and TRBJ2-5, with D tentatively TRBD1 (6 bases). CDR1 and CDR2 (germline): LGHDT, YNNKEL (reference sequence). This CDR3 spans 13 amino acids. The V end lost 4 bases, the J end lost 2 bases, and 8 bases lay between the germline ends.

The chain couples TRBV27 to TRBJ2-7, with 8 bases aligning to TRBD1. CDR1 is MNHEY and CDR2 is SMNVEV in the germline V gene (reference sequence). This CDR3 has 15 amino acids. J lost 5 bases, V lost 8 bases, and 14 bases had no gene match. CDR3 sequence (DNA): TGTGCCAGCCGGTCGCCCCTGACAGGGGCCCACGAGCAGTACTTC. As protein: CASRSPLTGAHEQYF.

This CDR3 reads CASSPVTGRGANVLTF. In DNA, the CDR3 is TGTGCCAGCTCACCGGTGACAGGGCGAGGGGCCAACGTCCTGACTTTC. The chain links TRBV18 to TRBJ2-6; the match to TRBD1 covers 7 bases. Trimming took 3 bases from V and 4 from J; bases not matched to a gene: 6. The CDR3 covers 16 residues. Germline CDR1 reads KGHSH; CDR2 reads LQKENI.

This clone was counted once. This chain uses TRBV19 with TRBJ1-6; perhaps TRBD1 as D (6 bases). Trimming pared 4 bases from V and 7 bases from J, leaving 14 bases between. Germline-derived CDR1 and CDR2 are LNHDA and SQIVND (reference sequence). The CDR3 totals 15 residues. Here the CDR3 reads CASSTPQGFNSPLHF. In DNA form, the CDR3 reads TGTGCCAGTAGTACACCACAGGGTTTCAATTCACCCCTCCACTTT.

Concerning this clone itself: Its ends do not fully match the called genes, so a read error is possible. The rearrangement joins TRBV29-1 to TRBJ2-7; 7 bases align to TRBD1. This CDR3 is built from 16 residues. Germline loops: CDR1 SQVTM, CDR2 ANQGSEA. CDR3 in DNA: TGCAGCGTTTTCCTAGAGACAGGGACCTCTACCTACGGGCAGTACTTC. It encodes CSVFLETGTSTYGQYF.

This chain connects TRBV13 to TRBJ1-2; D possibly corresponds to TRBD1 (5 bases). CDR1 PRHDT and CDR2 FYEKMQ come from the germline V gene (reference sequence). This CDR3 contains 17 residues. V lost 2 bases and J 3 bases, leaving 19 bases between the germline ends. The DNA for the CDR3 is TGTGCCAGCAGCTTAACGGCCAGGACAAGGAAGGACTATGGCTACACCTTC. Protein product: CASSLTARTRKDYGYTF.

V and J are TRBV28 and TRBJ2-7; 11 positions match TRBD2. Losses at the gene ends were 6 bases for V and 2 bases for J; bases not matched to a gene: 3. Germline V CDR1 and CDR2: MDHEN, SYDVKM. The CDR3 runs 14 residues. CDR3 protein: CASSLAGGPYEQYF. The CDR3, as DNA: TGTGCCAGCAGCCTAGCGGGAGGTCCCTACGAGCAGTACTTC.

The chain links TRBV18 to TRBJ2-1; unclear D gene. V lost 4 bases and J lost 5, with 18 bases in between. This CDR3 has 16 residues. Germline CDR1 reads KGHSH; CDR2 reads LQKENI. In DNA, the CDR3 is TGTGCCAGCTCACGACGACAAGACGGCAATAACAATGAGCAGTTCTTC. Amino acids: CASSRRQDGNNNEQFF.

This chain joins TRBV28 and TRBJ1-3; D ambiguous. Between the trimmed V and J ends, which lost 2 bases and 0 bases, there was a span of 5 bases. Germline V lookup: CDR1 MDHEN, CDR2 SYDVKM. This CDR3 has 14 amino acids. CDR3 sequence reads: CASSLPSSGNTIYF. The DNA of the CDR3 is TGTGCCAGCAGTTTACCCAGCTCTGGAAACACCATATATTTT.

The V and J genes are TRBV19 and TRBJ2-7; tentative D call: TRBD1 (6 bases). Germline V gives CDR1 LNHDA, CDR2 SQIVND (reference sequence). This CDR3 is 15 amino acids long. The germline V and J ends were trimmed by 0 bases and 2 bases, with 11 bases remaining between them. The chain's CDR3 is CASSIEGQLTYEQYF. The CDR3 DNA sequence: TGTGCCAGTAGTATAGAAGGACAGCTCACCTACGAGCAGTACTTC.

CDR3 DNA: TGCAGTGCGGGCCGACATGAGCAGTTCTTC. Its protein product is CSAGRHEQFF. The chain recombines TRBV20-1 with TRBJ2-1; D unclear. Germline-derived CDR1 and CDR2 are DFQATT and SNEGSKA (reference sequence). The CDR3 runs to 10 residues. The V gene lost 6 bases and the J gene lost 8 bases, with 8 bases spanning the gap.

The chain joins TRBV6-4 to TRBJ1-5; tentative D call: TRBD1 (6 bases). Per germline, CDR1 MRHNA and CDR2 SNTAGT. The germline V and J ends were trimmed by 3 bases and 0 bases, with 12 bases remaining between them. The CDR3 sequence is 16 residues long. Here the CDR3 reads CASSEQGLGSNQPQHF. DNA for the CDR3: TGTGCCAGCAGTGAACAGGGCTTGGGTAGCAATCAGCCCCAGCATTTT.

The V gene is TRBV4-2, the J gene TRBJ2-7; 7 bases fit TRBD2. The CDR3 has 17 residues. CDR1 is LGHNA and CDR2 is YNFKEQ in the germline V gene. V lost 0 bases, J lost 5 bases, and 13 bases stayed unmatched. DNA of the CDR3: TGTGCCAGCAGCCAAGAAGTCGGGGGAGGGCCAAAGGACGAGCAGTACTTC. Its protein product is CASSQEVGGGPKDEQYF.

V usage is TRBV7-9 and J usage is TRBJ1-3; D might be TRBD1 (5 bases). V gave up 3 bases and J gave up 4 bases, with 19 bases separating them. CDR1 and CDR2 from the germline V gene are SEHNR and FQNEAQ (reference sequence). This CDR3 is built from 17 residues. The CDR3 spells CASSLQWQGRQGNTIYF. CDR3 nucleotide sequence: TGTGCCAGCAGCTTGCAATGGCAGGGCCGGCAAGGAAACACCATATATTTT.

In DNA, the CDR3 is TGTGCCAGCAGAATCGGCGGGGGGTTTAATGAGCAGTTCTTC. It codes for CASRIGGGFNEQFF. The chain links TRBV2 to TRBJ2-1; 8 nucleotides align to TRBD2. Trimming removed 6 bases from V and 7 bases from J; junction bases left unmatched: 8. The germline V gene has CDR1 SNHLY and CDR2 FYNNEI. The CDR3 extends over 14 amino acids.

The rearrangement links TRBV27 to TRBJ1-1, with unresolved D. Germline V lookup: CDR1 MNHEY, CDR2 SMNVEV (reference sequence). V was cut by 5 bases and J by 1 base, with 17 bases left in between. The CDR3 has 16 amino acids. The CDR3: CASSASRPQENTEAFF. The CDR3 coding sequence is TGTGCCAGCAGTGCCTCCCGACCCCAGGAGAACACTGAAGCTTTCTTT.

V usage is TRBV28 and J usage is TRBJ2-5; D is perhaps TRBD2 (6 bases). The CDR3 sequence is 14 residues long. Germline CDR1 and CDR2: MDHEN and SYDVKM. V dropped 5 bases and J dropped 3 bases, with 13 bases sitting between them. CDR3 amino acids: CASSGLPPEETQYF. The CDR3 DNA reads TGTGCCAGCAGTGGACTACCCCCGGAAGAGACCCAGTACTTC.

Details on this clone: An end of the junction does not agree with germline; a read error may underlie this. The CDR3, as DNA: TGTGCCAGCAGTTTACTAGGCGGTGGGACAGGGGAGAATTTT. It yields the protein CASSLLGGGTGENF. This chain uses TRBV7-9 with TRBJ2-3, with 10 bases matching TRBD1. CDR1 is SEHNR and CDR2 is FQNEAQ in the germline V gene (reference sequence). The CDR3 is 14 residues long.